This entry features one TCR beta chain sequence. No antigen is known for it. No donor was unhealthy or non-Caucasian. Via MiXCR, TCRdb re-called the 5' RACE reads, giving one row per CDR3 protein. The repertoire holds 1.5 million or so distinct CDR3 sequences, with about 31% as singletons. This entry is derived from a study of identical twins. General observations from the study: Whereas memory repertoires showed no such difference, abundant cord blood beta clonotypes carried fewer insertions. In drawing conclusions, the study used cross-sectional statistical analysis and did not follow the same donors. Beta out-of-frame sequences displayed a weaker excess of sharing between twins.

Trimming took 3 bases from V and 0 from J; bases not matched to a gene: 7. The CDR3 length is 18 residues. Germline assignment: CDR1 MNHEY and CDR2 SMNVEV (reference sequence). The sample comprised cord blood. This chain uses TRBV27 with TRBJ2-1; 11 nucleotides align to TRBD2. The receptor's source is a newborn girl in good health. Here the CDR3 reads CASSLTSGALSSYNEQFF. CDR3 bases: TGTGCCAGCAGTTTGACTAGCGGGGCTTTAAGCTCCTACAATGAGCAGTTCTTC.